The 18 T cell receptor beta chains listed next were all sequenced from one sample in a study of human T cells and chemical hapten exposure. Specified time point: patch test 2, 6 weeks after DPC sensitization. The sample's treatment: therapeutic diphenylcyclopropenone sensitization with weekly scalp DPC. Each CDR3 protein gets one entry after TCRdb re-called the RACE reads with MiXCR. The table records about 80,000 distinct CDR3 sequences, about 9.9% of them present only once. The sequenced sample was whole blood, obtained in connection with sensitization to the hapten diphenylcyclopropenone (DPC). The receptor set was obtained from a man aged 18 to 29 with alopecia areata. Some clones in this sample may be carry-over from other donors' samples.

This clonotype showed up just a few times. This chain's CDR3 is CASSLLGAGGANTQYF. CDR3 sequence (DNA): TGCGCCAGCAGCTTGCTGGGGGCCGGGGGGGCGAATACGCAGTATTTT. The chain is built from TRBV5-1 and TRBJ2-3; TRBD2 aligns across 8 bases. The trim removed 1 base at V and 7 bases at J, leaving 11 bases unmatched. The V gene's germline CDR1 is SGHRS and CDR2 YFSETQ. The CDR3 totals 16 residues. Looking up the rest from reference TRBV5-1 and TRBJ2-3 gives the full variable domain: KAGVTQTPRYLIKTRGQQVTLSCSPISGHRSVSWYQQTPGQGLQFLFEYFSETQRNKGNFPGRFSGRQFSNSRSEMNVSTLELGDSALYLCASSLLGAGGANTQYFGPGTRLTVL.

The V call is TRBV6-1, the J call TRBJ1-1, with D unresolved. Germline V lookup: CDR1 MNHNS, CDR2 SASEGT. V dropped 2 bases and J dropped 2 bases, with 12 bases sitting between them. The CDR3 consists of 15 residues. The CDR3 here is CASSETWYINTEAFF. The CDR3 coding sequence is TGTGCCAGCAGTGAAACTTGGTATATCAACACTGAAGCTTTCTTT.

This clonotype was picked up many times. V is TRBV20-1 and J is TRBJ2-5; TRBD2 agrees at 7 bases. Germline lookup yields CDR1 DFQATT and CDR2 SNEGSKA (reference sequence). The CDR3 runs 15 residues. With 5 bases clipped from V and 2 bases from J, the junction kept 11 bases outside the gene matches. The CDR3 sequence: CSARELSGLQETQYF. The CDR3 DNA reads TGCAGTGCTCGCGAGCTGTCGGGACTACAAGAGACCCAGTACTTC.

This chain joins TRBV11-2 and TRBJ2-7, with D perhaps matching TRBD1 or TRBD2 (5 bases each). V was clipped by 1 base and J by 0 bases, with 16 bases between them. Per germline, CDR1 SGHAT and CDR2 FQNNGV. This CDR3 contains 17 residues. CDR3 sequence (DNA): TGTGCCAGCAGCTTAGGTCGAGGGACGGGGAGCTCCTACGAGCAGTACTTC. It codes for CASSLGRGTGSSYEQYF.

This clonotype showed up just a few times. The chain uses TRBV7-8 and TRBJ1-1, with a tentative D call TRBD1 (5 bases). V was cut by 1 base and J by 5 bases, with 14 bases left in between. CDR1 SGHVS and CDR2 FQNEAQ come from the germline V gene. The CDR3 runs to 15 residues. In DNA form, the CDR3 reads TGTGCCAGCAGCTTAGTAATGGGGACTCGGACTGAAGCTTTCTTT. Protein product: CASSLVMGTRTEAFF.

The chain carries TRBV6-2 or TRBV6-3 and TRBJ2-1; unclear D gene. The CDR3 loop spans 14 amino acids. The V end lost 0 bases, the J end lost 3 bases, and 6 bases lay between the germline ends. Germline CDR1 and CDR2: MNHEY and SVGEGT. The CDR3 is CASSYSRSYNEQFF. DNA of the CDR3: TGTGCCAGCAGTTACTCGAGGAGCTACAATGAGCAGTTCTTC.

This chain links TRBV25-1 with TRBJ2-4, with 8 bases that match TRBD1. CDR3 size: 15 residues. V was pared by 3 bases and J by 3 bases, with 4 bases of the junction left unmatched. Germline CDR1 is MGHDK and CDR2 is SYGVNS. For the CDR3, the DNA is TGTGCCAGCAGTGAGCCGACAGGGGACAAAAACATTCAGTACTTC. This encodes CASSEPTGDKNIQYF.

There are many counts of this clonotype. The J gene is TRBJ2-3, the V gene TRBV20-1; 9 nucleotides match TRBD1. The CDR3 runs to 15 residues. Per germline, CDR1 DFQATT and CDR2 SNEGSKA (reference sequence). V lost 1 base to trimming and J lost 4 bases; unmatched junction nucleotides: 6. CDR3 in DNA: TGCAGTGCTAGAGGAAACAGGGGGCTCCCAGATACGCAGTATTTT. Residues: CSARGNRGLPDTQYF.

The table lists this clonotype with a few counts. This chain joins TRBV7-9 and TRBJ2-2; D is perhaps TRBD2 (5 bases). Looked up from germline, CDR1 is SEHNR and CDR2 is FQNEAQ (reference sequence). The CDR3 totals 13 residues. V shed 1 base and J shed 6 bases, with 6 bases lying between them. The CDR3 nucleotides are TGTGCCAGCAGCTTAGAGGACTCCGGGGAGCTGTTTTTT. It yields the protein CASSLEDSGELFF.

This clonotype was seen ten or more times. The rearrangement uses TRBV6-1 and TRBJ1-2, with 10 bases fitting TRBD1. This CDR3 region has 15 residues. V was pared by 1 base and J by 4 bases, with 3 bases of the junction left unmatched. Germline assignment: CDR1 MNHNS and CDR2 SASEGT. CDR3 amino acids: CASSEEDRGIYGYTF. In nucleotides, the CDR3 is TGTGCCAGCAGTGAAGAGGACAGGGGGATCTATGGCTACACCTTC.

This chain links TRBV28 with TRBJ2-4; TRBD1 is a possible D gene (5 bases). Per germline, CDR1 MDHEN and CDR2 SYDVKM. CDR3 length equals 15 residues. V was pared by 5 bases and J by 0 bases, with 11 bases between. The CDR3 protein is CASSGTGLAKNIQYF. In DNA, the CDR3 is TGTGCCAGCAGTGGAACAGGCCTAGCCAAAAACATTCAGTACTTC.

There are a few counts of this clonotype. The rearrangement uses TRBV25-1 and TRBJ1-2; 8 nucleotides align to TRBD1. CDR3 size: 16 residues. J lost 5 bases, V lost 2 bases, and 10 bases had no gene match. Germline CDR1 reads MGHDK; CDR2 reads SYGVNS. The CDR3 DNA reads TGTGCCAGCAGTGAAATTGGGGCAGGGGGCAAGTATGGCTACACCTTC. It encodes CASSEIGAGGKYGYTF.

This clonotype appeared a few times. This chain links TRBV7-9 with TRBJ2-2, with D perhaps given as TRBD1 or TRBD2 (6 bases each). The ends were cut back, 7 bases at V and 3 bases at J, with 15 bases in the middle. In germline, CDR1 is SEHNR, CDR2 FQNEAQ (reference sequence). The CDR3 runs 15 residues. The DNA of the CDR3 is TGTGCCAGCACCCCGAGGGGGGAGTACACCGGGGAGCTGTTTTTT. Protein: CASTPRGEYTGELFF.

The J gene is TRBJ2-7, the V gene TRBV7-9, with 7 positions matching TRBD1. CDR3 size: 15 residues. Germline trimming cut 2 bases from V and 2 bases from J; bases unmatched to any gene: 6. The V gene's germline CDR1 is SEHNR and CDR2 FQNEAQ (reference sequence). The CDR3 DNA reads TGTGCCAGCAGCTTACGGACAGGTGGTACCTACGAGCAGTACTTC. It specifies CASSLRTGGTYEQYF.

This sequence joins TRBV10-3 and TRBJ2-1, with D perhaps matching TRBD1 (6 bases). The V gene lost 6 bases and the J gene lost 5 bases, with 11 bases spanning the gap. This CDR3 is built from 13 residues. Germline CDR1 and CDR2: ENHRY and SYGVKD. CDR3 DNA sequence: TGTGCCATCAGGAGGACAGAAAACAATGAGCAGTTCTTC. Residues: CAIRRTENNEQFF.

This clonotype turned up a few times. The chain combines TRBV19 with TRBJ1-5, with D unresolved. The germline CDR1 and CDR2 sequences are LNHDA and SQIVND (reference sequence). The V and J ends lost 3 bases and 2 bases respectively, with 11 bases between them. The CDR3 spans 15 residues. The CDR3 nucleotides read TGTGCCAGTAGTATTCATCTCTCGGGCAATCAGCCCCAGCATTTT. Residues: CASSIHLSGNQPQHF.

This rearrangement joins TRBV6-6 to TRBJ2-7; 9 nucleotides align to TRBD2. Germline V CDR1 and CDR2: MNHNY, SVGAGI (reference sequence). The CDR3 contains 16 residues. The J segment lost 6 bases and the V segment lost 7 bases, leaving 16 bases of the junction unmatched. CDR3 protein: CASNDGRGTSWSEQYF. DNA of the CDR3: TGTGCCAGCAACGATGGTAGGGGGACTAGCTGGTCCGAGCAGTACTTC.

This rearrangement joins TRBV12-3 or TRBV12-4 to TRBJ1-2; D not certain. V was shortened by 5 bases and J by 3 bases, with 13 bases between the two germline ends. The CDR3 consists of 14 residues. Written as DNA, the CDR3 is TGTGCCAGCAGTGCTCGACTCGTCGACTATGGCTACACCTTC. Translated, it gives CASSARLVDYGYTF.